This T cell receptor beta chain was captured in a study of identical twins. Worth noting for this clonotype: Its cognate antigen is unknown.

A single record per CDR3 protein comes from TCRdb applying MiXCR to the 5' RACE reads. The top ten hold roughly 4.3% of the sample, which has some 690,000 distinct CDR3 sequences, around 20% seen once. Points from the study as a whole: Zero-insertion findings could be partly confounded by invariant cells (MAIT and iNKT cells).

In addition, the sample was reused for a study of T cells expressing NK-cell markers. That report notes: In several experiments, an anti-gamma-delta TCR antibody restricted sorting to alpha-beta TCR T cells. A handful of donors likewise had their CD3+CD56-NKG2C+ fraction led by these clonotypes.

This sequence originates from a woman aged 18-35 years in good health. The sequenced sample was PBMCs.

The CDR3: CSARGYNEKLFF. The DNA for the CDR3 is TGCAGTGCTAGAGGATATAATGAAAAACTGTTTTTT. J is TRBJ1-4 and V is TRBV20-1; D is uncertain. This CDR3 region has 12 residues. Germline CDR1 and CDR2: DFQATT and SNEGSKA (reference sequence). Trimming took 1 base from V and 4 from J, leaving 4 bases between them.